This paragraph covers one T cell receptor (beta chain) sequence. This sample was included in a study of blood T cell repertoires in COVID-19. CDR1 and CDR2 from the germline V gene are MDHEN and SYDVKM. V was shortened by 5 bases and J by 2 bases, with 7 bases between the two germline ends. This CDR3 spans 12 amino acids. Using immunoSEQ multiplex PCR, the repertoire was profiled, and TCRdb retains in-frame clones only, with some absent. Here the sample spans 150,000 to 200,000 clones, 85% to 95% being singletons. The receptor was derived from a woman aged 50 to 65 with acute or convalescent COVID-19. The chain links TRBV28 to TRBJ2-7; D unclear. What was sequenced was peripheral blood. In nucleotides, the CDR3 is TGTGCCAGCAGTACCCTAACCTACGAGCAGTACTTC. This translates into CASSTLTYEQYF.